This T cell receptor (beta chain) was recorded in a study of T cell responses to AZD1222 COVID-19 vaccine. TCRdb's table, derived via immunoSEQ multiplex PCR, lists solely in-frame clones and lacks some. The table records 100,000 to 110,000 clones, 88% of them present only once. The clonotype originates from an adult in good health. The sequenced sample was peripheral blood, obtained on day 0 of AZD1222 vaccination.

The CDR3 loop reads CASSKGTSTNEKLFF. CDR3 nucleotides: TGTGCCAGTAGTAAGGGTACTTCAACTAATGAAAAACTGTTTTTT. The J gene is TRBJ1-4, the V gene TRBV19, with no clear D. Per the germline V gene, CDR1 is LNHDA and CDR2 is SQIVND (reference sequence). This CDR3 spans 15 amino acids. V was shortened by 4 bases and J by 0 bases, with 9 bases between the two germline ends.